The rows below give T cell receptor beta chains drawn from one sample of a study of molecular identifiers for immune sequencing clone quantification. TCRdb passed the PCR reads through MiXCR, listing each CDR3 protein once. The data show about 330,000 distinct CDR3 sequences, with roughly a quarter seen just once and about 0.7% held by the top ten. The sequencing input was naive CD8+ T cells from blood, with Jurkat cell RNA spiked in. Receptors originate from a human donor in good health. Some libraries in this study had Jurkat cell RNA spiked in. Each CDR3 is given with its conserved first and last residue. D genes are given only for firm matches. The size of a clone is reported for some rows only, either as once, few or many, or as a class for expanded clones.

TRBJ1-1	-	TRBV4-1	15	-	CASSQASTWNTEAFF	TGCGCCAGCAGCCAAGCCAGTACCTGGAACACTGAAGCTTTCTTT
TRBJ2-1	TRBD2	TRBV27	16	few	CASSSPLAGPYNEQFF	TGTGCCAGCAGTTCCCCTCTAGCGGGACCTTACAATGAGCAGTTCTTC
TRBJ2-3	TRBD2	TRBV7-2	16	-	CASSKSGGAFTDTQYF	TGTGCCAGCAGCAAGAGCGGGGGGGCGTTCACAGATACGCAGTATTTT
TRBJ2-7	-	TRBV4-3	15	few	CASSQDKNSYYEQYF	TGCGCCAGCAGCCAAGATAAAAACAGCTACTACGAGCAGTACTTC
TRBJ2-3	TRBD2	TRBV4-2	17	once	CASSQEVSGLASDTRYF	TGTGCCAGCAGCCAAGAAGTTTCGGGACTAGCAAGTGATACGCGGTATTTT
TRBJ2-5	-	TRBV7-9	14	-	CASSLDSSKETQYF	TGTGCCAGCAGCTTAGACAGCTCTAAAGAGACCCAGTACTTC
TRBJ2-7	-	TRBV7-6	13	-	CASSTLGAYEQYF	TGTGCCAGCAGCACCCTTGGCGCCTACGAGCAGTACTTC
TRBJ1-5	TRBD1	TRBV20-1	15	-	CSARENTDRDQPQHF	TGCAGTGCTAGAGAGAACACTGACAGGGATCAGCCCCAGCATTTT
TRBJ1-6	-	TRBV4-3	17	many	CASSQDEGGANNSPLHF	TGCGCCAGCAGCCAAGATGAGGGGGGCGCGAATAATTCACCCCTCCACTTT
TRBJ2-2	-	TRBV12-3/TRBV12-4	14	once	CASSFSGNTGELLF	TGCGCCAGCAGTTTTTCGGGCAACACCGGGGAGCTGTTATTT
TRBJ2-1	TRBD1	TRBV4-1	13	many	CASSQDRGDEQFF	TGCGCCAGCAGCCAGGACAGGGGGGATGAGCAGTTCTTC
TRBJ2-7	-	TRBV11-2	14	-	CASSLVASLDEQYF	TGTGCCAGCAGCTTAGTGGCTAGCCTGGACGAGCAGTACTTC
TRBJ1-1	-	TRBV7-9	13	many	CASSPWRNTEAFF	TGTGCCAGCAGCCCTTGGAGAAACACTGAAGCTTTCTTT
TRBJ2-7	-	TRBV30	13	-	CAWSVGQTYEQYF	TGTGCCTGGAGTGTCGGACAGACCTACGAGCAGTACTTC
TRBJ2-3	-	TRBV7-6	15	-	CASSPGGSRTDTQYF	TGTGCCAGCAGCCCCGGGGGATCTCGCACAGATACGCAGTATTTT
TRBJ2-6	TRBD1	TRBV13	17	many	CASSSSQGISGANVLTF	TGTGCCAGCAGCTCGTCACAGGGGATCTCTGGGGCCAACGTCCTGACTTTC
TRBJ2-5	TRBD2	TRBV30	13	many	CAWLAGDFETQYF	TGTGCCTGGTTAGCGGGAGATTTTGAGACCCAGTACTTC
TRBJ2-5	TRBD2	TRBV27	13	many	CASSLLAEETQYF	TGTGCCAGCAGCCTTCTAGCGGAAGAGACCCAGTACTTC
TRBJ1-1	-	TRBV4-3	15	-	CASSQETAMNTEAFF	TGCGCCAGCAGCCAGGAGACAGCCATGAACACTGAAGCTTTCTTT
TRBJ2-5	-	TRBV4-3	13	many	CASSTRYQETQYF	TGCGCCAGCAGCACCCGGTACCAAGAGACCCAGTACTTC
TRBJ2-4	-	TRBV4-2	19	-	CASSQDWGQVGRSKNIQYF	TGTGCCAGCAGCCAAGATTGGGGCCAGGTTGGACGGTCCAAAAACATTCAGTACTTC
TRBJ1-2	-	TRBV29-1	14	-	CSVDWAVQTYGYTF	TGCAGCGTTGATTGGGCAGTACAGACCTATGGCTACACCTTC
TRBJ2-7	-	TRBV9	15	few	CASSVGGALTWEQYF	TGTGCCAGCAGCGTTGGGGGAGCCCTAACCTGGGAGCAGTACTTC
TRBJ1-5	-	TRBV30	14	many	CAWSLGYSNQPQHF	TGTGCCTGGAGTTTGGGATACAGCAATCAGCCCCAGCATTTT
TRBJ2-7	-	TRBV14	17	-	CASSRNLWARVSYEQYF	TGTGCCAGCAGCCGAAACCTCTGGGCCCGTGTTTCCTACGAGCAGTACTTC
TRBJ2-5	-	TRBV5-1	15	many	CASSLNGDLQETQYF	TGCGCCAGCAGCTTGAATGGGGACTTACAAGAGACCCAGTACTTC
TRBJ2-6	-	TRBV12-3/TRBV12-4	16	many	CASRPAFGSGANVLTF	TGTGCCAGCAGGCCAGCTTTCGGCTCTGGGGCCAACGTCCTGACTTTC
TRBJ1-5	TRBD1	TRBV4-1	17	many	CASSQVFGTGSNQPQHF	TGCGCCAGCAGCCAAGTGTTCGGGACAGGGAGTAACCAGCCCCAGCATTTT
TRBJ2-7	-	TRBV6-2/TRBV6-3	14	few	CASSRDKNPGEQYF	TGTGCCAGCAGTCGGGACAAGAACCCGGGGGAGCAGTACTTC
TRBJ2-3	-	TRBV29-1	15	many	CSVRTWGAGTDTQYF	TGCAGCGTCCGAACCTGGGGGGCCGGAACAGATACGCAGTATTTT
TRBJ2-7	TRBD2	TRBV9	15	-	CASSETPGGSYEQYF	TGTGCCAGCAGCGAGACCCCGGGGGGCTCCTACGAGCAGTACTTC
TRBJ1-1	-	TRBV6-1	14	-	CASSDLGVDTEALF	TGTGCCAGCAGTGATTTGGGAGTCGACACTGAAGCTCTCTTT
TRBJ2-3	-	TRBV5-6	15	many	CASSLEAPGPDTQYF	TGTGCCAGCAGCTTGGAGGCCCCTGGGCCAGATACGCAGTATTTT
TRBJ2-3	-	TRBV6-5	17	many	CASSYSPGSVSTDTQYF	TGTGCCAGCAGTTACTCCCCAGGGAGCGTGAGCACAGATACGCAGTATTTT
TRBJ1-1	-	TRBV6-2/TRBV6-3	17	-	CANSYSKRGRWDTEAFF	TGTGCCAACAGTTACTCGAAAAGGGGTAGGTGGGACACTGAAGCTTTCTTT
TRBJ1-1	-	TRBV5-6	13	many	CASSLILSAEAFF	TGTGCCAGCAGCTTGATTTTAAGCGCTGAAGCTTTCTTT
TRBJ2-1	-	TRBV28	12	-	CASSQDVLEQFF	TGTGCCAGCAGCCAAGATGTACTTGAGCAGTTCTTC
TRBJ2-1	-	TRBV5-1	16	many	CASSFRGPSTHNEQFF	TGCGCCAGCAGCTTCCGGGGCCCGAGTACTCACAATGAGCAGTTCTTC
TRBJ1-1	-	TRBV10-3	13	few	CAISDYEGAEAFF	TGTGCCATCAGTGATTATGAGGGCGCTGAAGCTTTCTTT
TRBJ2-3	-	TRBV7-2	13	many	CASSFSYTDTQYF	TGTGCCAGCAGCTTTAGTTACACAGATACGCAGTATTTT
TRBJ2-3	-	TRBV27	17	-	CASGPLLAGRITDTQYF	TGTGCCAGCGGTCCCTTACTAGCAGGAAGGATCACGGATACGCAGTATTTT
TRBJ2-7	-	TRBV9	13	once	CASNVRVGDEQYF	TGTGCCAGCAACGTCAGGGTCGGTGACGAGCAGTACTTC
TRBJ2-7	TRBD1	TRBV4-1	18	-	CASSQQPTPGQSSYEQYF	TGCGCCAGCAGCCAACAACCAACCCCGGGACAGAGCTCCTACGAGCAGTACTTC
TRBJ2-3	TRBD2	TRBV27	17	-	CASSSRLAGLSTDTQYF	TGTGCCAGCAGTTCCAGACTAGCGGGACTTAGCACAGATACGCAGTATTTT
TRBJ2-7	-	TRBV14	14	few	CASSPRTPVYEQYF	TGTGCCAGCAGCCCGCGCACACCCGTCTACGAGCAGTACTTC
TRBJ2-2	-	TRBV7-9	12	many	CASSYLAGELFF	TGTGCCAGCAGCTACCTGGCCGGGGAGCTGTTTTTT
TRBJ2-1	TRBD2	TRBV5-6	13	few	CASSAGGGFEQFF	TGTGCCAGCAGCGCGGGAGGGGGGTTTGAGCAGTTCTTC
TRBJ2-7	-	TRBV20-1	13	few	CSARDRKPYEQYF	TGCAGTGCTAGGGACAGAAAACCCTACGAGCAGTACTTC